This T cell receptor (beta chain) stems from a study of CD8+ T cells in alopecia areata. Study-level background: The tofacitinib course ran for 6 to 18 months and was followed by 6 months off drug. Scalp area affected, as a percentage, set the severity score of treated patients. General observations from the study: Having one nonresponder leaves uncertain how baseline CD8+ expansion relates to response. In scalp and blood, many expanded lesional clones persisted during tofacitinib.

V gave up 10 bases and J gave up 5 bases; unmatched junction bases: 12. The CDR3 runs to 15 residues. Germline V CDR1 and CDR2: SGHRS, YFSETQ. A word on this clone: Antigen unknown.

In each case, RNA was isolated and then reverse transcribed into cDNA as the sequencing template. TCRdb's copy holds only in-frame clones and misses some; the assay was immunoSEQ multiplex PCR. The repertoire consists of about 200,000 clones, with roughly 60% occurring once and the leading ten covering 1%. Sample treatment: oral pan-JAK inhibitor, 5-10 mg twice daily. J is TRBJ2-4 and V is TRBV5-1; TRBD1 matches at 10 bases. The source material was CD4+ T cells sorted from blood, sampled at week 24, from a patient treated with tofacitinib. The clonotype was recovered from a human donor with alopecia areata. Here the CDR3 reads CAGPSGQGVENIQYF. DNA of the CDR3: TGCGCCGGACCTTCCGGACAGGGGGTCGAAAACATTCAGTACTTC.